Sequencing of this T cell receptor beta chain was carried out in a study of control samples from healthy donors and cancer patients. Per the germline V gene, CDR1 is LNHDA and CDR2 is SQIVND (reference sequence). The V gene end was trimmed by 8 bases and the J gene end by 3 bases; junction bases not matched to a gene: 5. The CDR3 loop spans 13 amino acids. The method was immunoSEQ multiplex PCR; TCRdb's version includes in-frame clones alone and lacks a portion of them. The data contain 150,000 to 200,000 clones, more than 85% of them singletons. Concerning this clone itself: The sample has other DNA sequences that encode this CDR3 too.

The chain joins TRBV19 to TRBJ2-7; 9 bases are shared with TRBD1. This TCR derives from a woman between 35 and 50 years old in good health. Source material: blood. The DNA for the CDR3 is TGTGCCAGTTCCCCGACAGGGGGCTACGAGCAGTACTTC. Its translation is CASSPTGGYEQYF.